A selection of T cell receptor beta chains follows, all from one sample in a study of T-cell memory formation after mild COVID-19. TCRdb re-analysed the 5' RACE reads in MiXCR, keeping a single row per CDR3 protein. The sample yields 550,000 to 600,000 distinct CDR3 sequences, about a fifth seen once. Material for sequencing was PBMCs or a T cell subset sorted from them (not recorded which). These receptors all come from an adult woman who had mild COVID-19 (a few samples of this study predate the infection). Cell type and time point are not known. CDR3s include the opening cysteine and the closing phenylalanine or tryptophan. The order of the fields is clone size, J gene, D gene, V gene, CDR3 DNA, CDR3 protein. The D gene is left open where the match is weak. Some rows have no size entry. The others give once, few or many, or a class for an expanded clone.

size: once
J: TRBJ2-7
D: TRBD1
V: TRBV6-2/TRBV6-3
DNA: TGTGCCAGCAGTCGGGACAGGGAACAGTACTTC
CDR3: CASSRDREQYF

size: many
J: TRBJ2-5
D: TRBD2
V: TRBV7-2
DNA: TGTGCCAGCAGCCTAGGGACTAGCGGATTCCAAGAGACCCAGTACTTC
CDR3: CASSLGTSGFQETQYF

size: .
J: TRBJ2-1
D: TRBD2
V: TRBV29-1
DNA: TGCAGCATAAGAGGCGGGGGGTCCTACAATGAGCAGTTCTTC
CDR3: CSIRGGGSYNEQFF

size: few
J: TRBJ1-1
D: .
V: TRBV20-1
DNA: TGCAGTGTGCGACCGGGGCAGGGGAACACTGAAGCTTTCTTT
CDR3: CSVRPGQGNTEAFF

size: .
J: TRBJ1-2
D: .
V: TRBV5-1
DNA: TGCGCCAGCAGCGAAAGGACCCCTGTAGACGGCACCTTC
CDR3: CASSERTPVDGTF

size: .
J: TRBJ1-2
D: .
V: TRBV4-1
DNA: TGCGCCAGCAGCCAAGAGGAGACCAACTATGGCTACACCTTC
CDR3: CASSQEETNYGYTF

size: few
J: TRBJ2-1
D: TRBD1
V: TRBV29-1
DNA: TGCAGCGTTGGCTCGCCAGGGGGCATAGCGATCTACAATGAGCAGTTCTTC
CDR3: CSVGSPGGIAIYNEQFF

size: .
J: TRBJ2-2
D: TRBD1
V: TRBV5-4
DNA: TGTGCCAGCGCCAGGGGGAGCGTCCGTAACACCGGGGAGCTGTTTTTT
CDR3: CASARGSVRNTGELFF

size: .
J: TRBJ2-3
D: TRBD2
V: TRBV3-1
DNA: TGTGCCAGCAGCCAAGAGGTAGCGGGGGGACGCACAGATACGCAGTATTTT
CDR3: CASSQEVAGGRTDTQYF

size: .
J: TRBJ1-1
D: .
V: TRBV4-1
DNA: TGCGCCAGCAGCACCACTCGCACTGAAGCTTTCTTT
CDR3: CASSTTRTEAFF

size: few
J: TRBJ1-1
D: .
V: TRBV7-2
DNA: TGTGCCAGCAGCCGGACTTCTCTATCGTACACTGAAGCTTTCTTT
CDR3: CASSRTSLSYTEAFF

size: few
J: TRBJ2-5
D: .
V: TRBV7-9
DNA: TGTGCCAGCAGCTTACCGGGCTTAGGGACCCAGTACTTC
CDR3: CASSLPGLGTQYF

size: .
J: TRBJ2-7
D: TRBD1
V: TRBV10-3
DNA: TGTGCCATCAGTGAGCCGGGACAGACCTCCTACGAGCAGTACTTC
CDR3: CAISEPGQTSYEQYF

size: .
J: TRBJ2-1
D: TRBD1
V: TRBV4-2
DNA: TGTGCCAGCAGCCAAGATCGACAGGGGTTCTCCTACAATGAGCAGTTCTTC
CDR3: CASSQDRQGFSYNEQFF

size: .
J: TRBJ2-2
D: .
V: TRBV4-2
DNA: TGTGCCAGCAGCCAAGTAGTTTTTGGGACTGGTATGGCCGGGGAGCTGTTTTTT
CDR3: CASSQVVFGTGMAGELFF

size: .
J: TRBJ1-2
D: .
V: TRBV12-3/TRBV12-4
DNA: TGTGCCAGCAGTTTGCAGGAGTACTATGGCTACACCTTC
CDR3: CASSLQEYYGYTF

size: few
J: TRBJ1-3
D: .
V: TRBV4-1
DNA: TGCGCCAGCAGCCAAGCGCCTAGGGCTTCTGGAAACACCATATATTTT
CDR3: CASSQAPRASGNTIYF

size: few
J: TRBJ2-1
D: .
V: TRBV9
DNA: TGTGCCAGCAGCGTGGGCGGGCCCCCCTACAATGAGCAGTTCTTC
CDR3: CASSVGGPPYNEQFF

size: few
J: TRBJ1-5
D: TRBD1
V: TRBV15
DNA: TGTGCCACCAGCAGCCACCGGGACAGGGGTCAGCCCCAGCATTTT
CDR3: CATSSHRDRGQPQHF

size: .
J: TRBJ2-2
D: TRBD1
V: TRBV7-9
DNA: TGTGCCAGCAGCTTAGCGACAGGGGACCCCATCACCGGGGAGCTGTTTTTT
CDR3: CASSLATGDPITGELFF

size: .
J: TRBJ2-1
D: TRBD2
V: TRBV4-2
DNA: TGTGCCAGCAGCCCAAGGACTAGCGGACACGACAGCTCCTACAATGAGCAGTTCTTC
CDR3: CASSPRTSGHDSSYNEQFF

size: .
J: TRBJ2-3
D: .
V: TRBV15
DNA: TGTGCCACCAGCAGAGATTATCAGGGCACAGATACGCAGTATTTT
CDR3: CATSRDYQGTDTQYF

size: many
J: TRBJ2-1
D: TRBD1
V: TRBV7-9
DNA: TGTGCCAGCAGCTCGGCACAGGGGAATGAGCAGTTCTTC
CDR3: CASSSAQGNEQFF

size: few
J: TRBJ1-5
D: .
V: TRBV20-1
DNA: TGCAGTGCTAGAGATCTCAGGGAGGCACGACAGCCCCAGCATTTT
CDR3: CSARDLREARQPQHF

size: few
J: TRBJ2-7
D: .
V: TRBV27
DNA: TGTGCCAGCAGTTTTCAAGGAGCCTACGAGCAGTACTTC
CDR3: CASSFQGAYEQYF

size: .
J: TRBJ1-1
D: TRBD1
V: TRBV7-9
DNA: TGTGCCAGCAGCGACGGGAGGGACTACGGGACAGGGGACACTGAAGCTTTCTTT
CDR3: CASSDGRDYGTGDTEAFF

size: .
J: TRBJ1-1
D: .
V: TRBV2
DNA: TGTGCCAGCTCCGGGGCAGGGTCGGCAGGCTGGGTTGAAGCTTTCTTT
CDR3: CASSGAGSAGWVEAFF

size: few
J: TRBJ2-7
D: .
V: TRBV6-6
DNA: TGTGCCAGCAGTTACTCGACTCCTAGTTACGAGCAGTACTTC
CDR3: CASSYSTPSYEQYF

size: few
J: TRBJ1-2
D: .
V: TRBV10-3
DNA: TGTGCCATCAGTGGAGGGACTTCCCGGGCCTATGGCTACACCTTC
CDR3: CAISGGTSRAYGYTF

size: few
J: TRBJ2-3
D: .
V: TRBV5-6
DNA: TGTGCCAGCAGCTCCGGACCCACAGATACGCAGTATTTT
CDR3: CASSSGPTDTQYF

size: .
J: TRBJ2-1
D: .
V: TRBV18
DNA: TGTGCCAGCTCGGCCACTAGTACCTATGAGCAGTTCTTC
CDR3: CASSATSTYEQFF

size: few
J: TRBJ2-3
D: .
V: TRBV5-1
DNA: TGCGCCAGCAGCTTGGGTGGCGGGCCGCGCACAGATACGCAGTATTTT
CDR3: CASSLGGGPRTDTQYF

size: few
J: TRBJ2-7
D: TRBD2
V: TRBV12-3/TRBV12-4
DNA: TGTGCCAGCAGTTTATTTGTGGGAGGGCCTCATAGCGAGCAGTACTTC
CDR3: CASSLFVGGPHSEQYF

size: .
J: TRBJ2-1
D: .
V: TRBV10-3
DNA: TGTGCCATCAGTGAGTCAACCCGTCTAGAAGACAATGAGCAGTTCTTC
CDR3: CAISESTRLEDNEQFF

size: .
J: TRBJ2-1
D: TRBD2
V: TRBV24-1
DNA: TGTGCCACCAGTGACCGTACTAGCGGGGGTAACCTTGAGCAGTTCTTC
CDR3: CATSDRTSGGNLEQFF

size: .
J: TRBJ2-7
D: TRBD1
V: TRBV4-3
DNA: TGCGCCAGCAGCCAAGATTATACAGGGGGCCCCTACGAGCAGTACTTC
CDR3: CASSQDYTGGPYEQYF

size: .
J: TRBJ2-2
D: .
V: TRBV27
DNA: TGTGCCAGGATACAGGAGACGGATACCTCGAACACCGGGGAGCTGTTTTTT
CDR3: CARIQETDTSNTGELFF

size: few
J: TRBJ2-3
D: .
V: TRBV5-6
DNA: TGTGCCAGCAGCCACAGTTCACGGACCTACACAGATACGCAGTATTTT
CDR3: CASSHSSRTYTDTQYF

size: many
J: TRBJ2-1
D: TRBD2
V: TRBV11-3
DNA: TGTGCCAGCAGCCGTATAGCGGGTAGCTCCTACAATGAGCAGTTCTTC
CDR3: CASSRIAGSSYNEQFF

size: .
J: TRBJ1-1
D: .
V: TRBV13
DNA: TGTGCCAGCAGCGCGGCGGGGACAACGGCGTCTGCTGAAGCTTTCTTT
CDR3: CASSAAGTTASAEAFF